The next 20 T cell receptor beta chains were all read from a single sample in a study of pediatric ulcerative colitis. Assay used: immunoSEQ multiplex PCR; TCRdb lists only in-frame clones, some missing. The data show about 64,000 clones, with roughly nine tenths seen just once and roughly 3% held by the top ten. The sequenced material came from blood. These receptors were collected from a boy aged 5 to 17 with severe ulcerative colitis.

The chain combines TRBV6-5 with TRBJ1-2, with 8 bases aligning to TRBD1. The CDR3 consists of 15 residues. The J segment lost 4 bases and the V segment lost 6 bases, leaving 10 bases of the junction unmatched. Germline-derived CDR1 and CDR2 are MNHEY and SVGAGI. The CDR3 sequence: CASRRQGRRGYGYTF. CDR3 DNA sequence: TGTGCCAGCAGACGACAGGGGAGGAGAGGCTATGGCTACACCTTC.

This clone was seen a single time. The V call is TRBV7-9, the J call TRBJ2-1, with 11 positions matching TRBD2. CDR3 length: 17 residues. Per germline, CDR1 SEHNR and CDR2 FQNEAQ (reference sequence). V dropped 5 bases and J dropped 8; count of bases not matched to a gene: 14. The CDR3 DNA follows: TGTGCCAGCAGCCCCCCATATCTACTAGCGGGAGACGATGAGCAGTTCTTC. Its translation is CASSPPYLLAGDDEQFF.

This sequence joins TRBV7-9 and TRBJ2-1; 9 nucleotides line up with TRBD2. The V and J ends lost 4 bases and 6 bases, in that order; junction bases with no gene match: 7. CDR3 size: 15 residues. The germline gives CDR1 SEHNR, CDR2 FQNEAQ (reference sequence). The CDR3 here is CASSSGTSYANEQFF. The CDR3, as DNA: TGTGCCAGCAGCTCCGGGACTAGCTATGCCAATGAGCAGTTCTTC.

The chain couples TRBV6-4 to TRBJ1-1; D is perhaps TRBD1 (5 bases). The CDR3 sequence is 14 residues long. Per the germline V gene, CDR1 is MRHNA and CDR2 is SNTAGT. V was shortened by 6 bases and J by 5 bases, with 16 bases between the two germline ends. This CDR3 reads CASSDGGGGTEAFF. DNA of the CDR3: TGTGCCAGCAGCGACGGTGGGGGGGGGACTGAAGCTTTCTTT.

About this clone: An end of the junction does not agree with germline; a read error may underlie this. The CDR3 sequence is CASSLGSSGFTDTQYF. DNA of the CDR3: TGTGCTAGCAGCTTAGGAAGTAGCGGGTTCACAGATACGCAGTATTTT. The J gene is TRBJ2-3, the V gene TRBV7-7; 7 bases line up with TRBD2. This CDR3 is 16 amino acids long. The germline V gene has CDR1 SSHAT and CDR2 FNYEAQ (reference sequence).

The V call is TRBV5-1, the J call TRBJ2-3; no clear D gene. The germline gives CDR1 SGHRS, CDR2 YFSETQ. V shed 0 bases and J shed 0 bases, with 8 bases lying between them. CDR3 length equals 15 residues. The CDR3 is CASSLDGLSTDTQYF. CDR3 sequence (DNA): TGCGCCAGCAGCTTGGATGGGCTAAGCACAGATACGCAGTATTTT.

The chain is built from TRBV4-3 and TRBJ2-1; possibly TRBD2 for D (6 bases). The CDR3 consists of 13 residues. Germline loops: CDR1 LGHNA, CDR2 YSLEER. V gave up 1 base and J gave up 10 bases, with 11 bases separating them. CDR3 sequence: CASSQARESEQFF. The CDR3 DNA is TGCGCCAGCAGCCAAGCTCGGGAGAGCGAGCAGTTCTTC.

The V gene is TRBV7-6, the J gene TRBJ1-4; TRBD1 matches at 8 bases. The CDR3 length is 15 residues. From germline, CDR1 is SGHVS and CDR2 FNYEAQ. Unmatched junction bases numbered 7, after V lost 2 bases and J lost 8 bases. CDR3 amino acids: CASSLIGQGKEKLFF. The CDR3 nucleotides read TGTGCCAGCAGCTTAATCGGACAGGGAAAGGAAAAACTGTTTTTT. The full variable domain, with the rest looked up from reference TRBV7-6 and TRBJ1-4, is GAGVSQSPRYKVTKRGQDVALRCDPISGHVSLYWYRQALGQGPEFLTYFNYEAQQDKSGLPNDRFSAERPEGSISTLTIQRTEQRDSAMYRCASSLIGQGKEKLFFGSGTQLSVL.

This clone was observed once. The genes are TRBV19 and TRBJ1-2; tentatively, D is TRBD1 (6 bases). This CDR3 region has 16 residues. Trimming removed 1 base from V and 1 base from J, with 13 bases in between. Germline CDR1 and CDR2: LNHDA and SQIVND (reference sequence). The CDR3 loop reads CASSIGGGGFNYGYTF. The DNA for the CDR3 is TGTGCCAGTAGTATAGGGGGTGGGGGCTTTAACTATGGCTACACCTTC.

This sequence joins TRBV5-6 and TRBJ1-1; 7 positions match TRBD1. From germline, CDR1 is SGHDT and CDR2 YYEEEE. V lost 4 bases, J lost 6 bases, and 15 bases stayed unmatched. This CDR3 comprises 16 residues. The CDR3 sequence is CASSRGTGVSRPEAFF. In DNA form, the CDR3 reads TGTGCCAGCAGCCGGGGAACAGGGGTAAGCCGGCCTGAAGCTTTCTTT.

This chain uses TRBV6-5 with TRBJ1-5; 7 nucleotides line up with TRBD1. V shed 5 bases and J 4 bases; nucleotides not matched to a gene: 2. The CDR3 is made up of 13 amino acids. Germline-derived CDR1 and CDR2 are MNHEY and SVGAGI. The CDR3 spells CASSLQGNQPQHF. In DNA, the CDR3 is TGTGCCAGCAGTCTACAGGGGAATCAGCCCCAGCATTTT.

This CDR3 reads CAWSSRLAGGPRFF. DNA for the CDR3: TGTGCCTGGAGTTCCCGACTAGCGGGAGGGCCGCGGTTCTTC. The chain combines TRBV30 with TRBJ2-1, with 14 bases lining up with TRBD2. Germline CDR1 reads GTSNPN; CDR2 reads SVGIG (reference sequence). The CDR3 is 14 residues long. J was trimmed by 15 bases and V by 2 bases; bases with no gene match: 9. Drawing the rest from reference TRBV30 and TRBJ2-1, the complete variable domain is SQTIHQWPATLVQPVGSPLSLECTVEGTSNPNLYWYRQAAGRGLQLLFYSVGIGQISSEVPQNLSASRPQDRQFILSSKKLLLSDSGFYLCAWSSRLAGGPRFFGPGTRLTVL.

The chain couples TRBV21-1 to TRBJ1-5; the table's D call TRBD1 went unverified against the DNA. TRBV21-1 is an annotated pseudogene. CDR3 length equals 17 residues. DNA for the CDR3: TGTGCCAGCAGCTACCGGGACACCTCCTTTGGGAATCAGCCCCAGCATTTT. Translated, it gives CASSYRDTSFGNQPQHF.

A few counts support this clone. This chain uses TRBV30 with TRBJ1-1, with unresolved D. V lost 1 base to trimming and J lost 9 bases, with 6 bases between them. Germline CDR1 and CDR2: GTSNPN and SVGIG (reference sequence). The CDR3 runs to 10 residues. The CDR3 loop is CAWSGSQAFF. CDR3 bases: TGTGCCTGGAGTGGATCACAAGCTTTCTTT.

This clone was counted only a few times. This rearrangement joins TRBV5-6 to TRBJ2-1, with D perhaps TRBD2 (7 bases). Between the trimmed V and J ends, which lost 3 bases and 7 bases, there was a span of 20 bases. CDR1 and CDR2 from the germline V gene are SGHDT and YYEEEE. This CDR3 has 16 residues. CDR3 DNA sequence: TGTGCCAGCAGCTCGGGATCGGGGGGCCCAGGGAATGAGCAGTTCTTC. It encodes CASSSGSGGPGNEQFF.

V gene TRBV30 combines with J gene TRBJ2-3; the match to TRBD2 covers 16 bases. The CDR3 sequence is 19 residues long. Per the germline V gene, CDR1 is GTSNPN and CDR2 is SVGIG (reference sequence). V lost 7 bases to trimming and J lost 3 bases; unmatched junction nucleotides: 16. CDR3 bases: TGTGCCTCCACGTCGGGGACTAGCGGGAGGGTCAGTATTACAGATACGCAGTATTTT. The encoded protein is CASTSGTSGRVSITDTQYF.

The chain has TRBV5-4 and TRBJ2-1; D unresolved. The germline gives CDR1 SGHNT, CDR2 YYREEE (reference sequence). The V end was cut by 4 bases, the J end by 7 bases, with 15 bases between. The CDR3 runs 14 residues. The CDR3 spells CASSQRVQLNEQFF. In nucleotides, the CDR3 is TGTGCCAGCAGCCAAAGGGTACAGTTGAATGAGCAGTTCTTC.

V and J are TRBV7-2 and TRBJ2-7; no definite D call. Germline V lookup: CDR1 SGHTA, CDR2 FQGNSA. The CDR3 is 13 residues long. The V gene lost 0 bases and the J gene lost 7 bases, with 10 bases spanning the gap. The CDR3 coding sequence is TGTGCCAGCAGCTTAGCGTTGGAAGGGGAGCAGTACTTC. Its protein product is CASSLALEGEQYF.

The chain joins TRBV19 to TRBJ2-7, with TRBD2 identical over 15 bases. The CDR3 covers 17 residues. V shed 5 bases, J shed 6 bases, and the junction held 11 bases outside the gene matches. Germline V gives CDR1 LNHDA, CDR2 SQIVND (reference sequence). Written as DNA, the CDR3 is TGTGCCAGTAGTTCTCAGGGGACTAGCGGGAGGTCCGGCGAGCAGTACTTC. The encoded protein is CASSSQGTSGRSGEQYF.

Note on this clone: The sample contains more than one DNA sequence encoding this CDR3. This sequence joins TRBV5-1 and TRBJ2-7; TRBD2 is a possible D gene (6 bases). The CDR3 has 14 amino acids. Germline CDR1 SGHRS, CDR2 YFSETQ. V was cut by 5 bases and J by 0 bases, with 12 bases left in between. The CDR3 spells CASSLGGTSYEQYF. The DNA of the CDR3 is TGCGCCAGCAGTCTCGGGGGTACCTCCTACGAGCAGTACTTC.